This T cell receptor beta chain was captured by sequencing in a study of blood T cell repertoires in COVID-19. The CDR3 has 15 amino acids. In germline, CDR1 is SGHAT, CDR2 FQNNGV. With V trimmed by 6 bases and J by 1 base, 4 bases remained unmatched. Data came from immunoSEQ multiplex PCR; TCRdb stores just in-frame clones and leaves some out. In the table there are about 160,000 clones, less than 85% of which are singletons. The clonotype originates from a woman aged 35 to 49 with COVID-19, enrolled during active disease. The chain combines TRBV11-2 with TRBJ2-5, with 11 bases aligning to TRBD2. Sequencing was done on a sample of peripheral blood. The CDR3: CASRRLAGTQETQYF. CDR3 nucleotides: TGTGCCAGCAGACGACTAGCGGGGACCCAAGAGACCCAGTACTTC. The complete variable domain, with remaining parts taken from reference TRBV11-2 and TRBJ2-5, reads EAGVAQSPRYKIIEKRQSVAFWCNPISGHATLYWYQQILGQGPKLLIQFQNNGVVDDSQLPKDRFSAERLKGVDSTLKIQPAKLEDSAVYLCASRRLAGTQETQYFGPGTRLLVL.